This TCR beta chain was found in a study of human T cells and chemical hapten exposure. Germline CDR1 reads SNHLY; CDR2 reads FYNNEI. This CDR3 is 12 amino acids long. Trimming took 4 bases from V and 5 from J, leaving 5 bases between them. One entry per CDR3 protein, called by TCRdb with MiXCR from the RACE reads. Seen here are about 170,000 distinct CDR3 sequences, 28% observed once, and the top ten hold under 2.5%. Time point of the sample: patch test 3, about 24 weeks after DPC sensitization. The treatment is: therapeutic diphenylcyclopropenone sensitization with weekly scalp DPC. This TCR derives from a woman between 18 and 29 years old with alopecia areata. Some clones in this sample may be carry-over from other donors' samples. The sample consisted of whole blood, taken in connection with sensitization to the hapten diphenylcyclopropenone (DPC). The chain joins TRBV2 to TRBJ2-2; D unclear. DNA of the CDR3: TGTGCCAGCAGTGCCCAGACCGGGGAGCTGTTTTTT. It yields the protein CASSAQTGELFF.